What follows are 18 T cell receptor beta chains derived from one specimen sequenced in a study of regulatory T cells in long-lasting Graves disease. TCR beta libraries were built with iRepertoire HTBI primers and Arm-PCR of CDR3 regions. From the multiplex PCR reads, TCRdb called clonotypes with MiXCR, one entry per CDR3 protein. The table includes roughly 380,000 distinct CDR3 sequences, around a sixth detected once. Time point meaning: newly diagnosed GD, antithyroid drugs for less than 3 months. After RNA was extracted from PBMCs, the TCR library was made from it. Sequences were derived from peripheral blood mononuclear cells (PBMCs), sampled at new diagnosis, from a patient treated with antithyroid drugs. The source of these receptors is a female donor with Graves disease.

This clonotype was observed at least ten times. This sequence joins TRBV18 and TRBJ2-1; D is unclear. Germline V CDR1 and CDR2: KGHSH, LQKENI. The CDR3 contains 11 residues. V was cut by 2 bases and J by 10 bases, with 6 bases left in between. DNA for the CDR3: TGTGCCAGCTCACCAACGAGGGAGCAGTTCTTC. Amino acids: CASSPTREQFF.

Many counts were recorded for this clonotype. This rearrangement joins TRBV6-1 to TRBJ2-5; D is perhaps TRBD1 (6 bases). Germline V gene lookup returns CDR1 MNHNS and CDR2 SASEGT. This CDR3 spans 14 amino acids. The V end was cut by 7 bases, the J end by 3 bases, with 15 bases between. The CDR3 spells CASNQQGGEETQYF. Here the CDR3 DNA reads TGTGCCAGCAATCAACAGGGTGGAGAAGAGACCCAGTACTTC.

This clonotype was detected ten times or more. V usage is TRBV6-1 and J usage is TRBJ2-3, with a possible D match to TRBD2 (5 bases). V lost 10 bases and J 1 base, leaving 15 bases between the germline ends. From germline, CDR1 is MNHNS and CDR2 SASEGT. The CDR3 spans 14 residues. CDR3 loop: CATSGATGTDTQYF. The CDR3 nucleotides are TGTGCCACCAGCGGCGCTACCGGCACAGATACGCAGTATTTT.

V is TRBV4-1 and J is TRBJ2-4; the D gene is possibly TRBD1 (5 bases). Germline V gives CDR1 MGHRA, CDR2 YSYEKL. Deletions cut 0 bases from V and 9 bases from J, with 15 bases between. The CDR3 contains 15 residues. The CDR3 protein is CASSQDSAGHVIQYF. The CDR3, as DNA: TGCGCCAGCAGCCAAGATTCGGCAGGGCATGTCATTCAGTACTTC.

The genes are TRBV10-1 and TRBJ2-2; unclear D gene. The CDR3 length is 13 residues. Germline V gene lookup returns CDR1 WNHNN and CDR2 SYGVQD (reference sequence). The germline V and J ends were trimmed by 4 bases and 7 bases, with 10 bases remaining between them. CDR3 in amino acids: CASSGLGFGELFF. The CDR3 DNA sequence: TGCGCCAGCAGTGGTCTGGGTTTCGGGGAGCTGTTTTTT.

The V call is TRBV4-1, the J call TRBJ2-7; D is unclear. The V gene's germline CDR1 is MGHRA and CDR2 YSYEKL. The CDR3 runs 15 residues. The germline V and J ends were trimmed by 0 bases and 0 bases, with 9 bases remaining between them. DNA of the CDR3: TGCGCCAGCAGCCAAGATCGTGCAGCCTCCTACGAGCAGTACTTC. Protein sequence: CASSQDRAASYEQYF.

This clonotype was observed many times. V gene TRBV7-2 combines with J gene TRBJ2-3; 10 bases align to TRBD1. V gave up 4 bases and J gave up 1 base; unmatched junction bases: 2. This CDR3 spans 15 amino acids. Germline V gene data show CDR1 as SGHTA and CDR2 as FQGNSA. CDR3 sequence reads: CASSSDRGGTDTQYF. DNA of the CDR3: TGTGCCAGCAGCTCGGACAGGGGGGGCACAGATACGCAGTATTTT.

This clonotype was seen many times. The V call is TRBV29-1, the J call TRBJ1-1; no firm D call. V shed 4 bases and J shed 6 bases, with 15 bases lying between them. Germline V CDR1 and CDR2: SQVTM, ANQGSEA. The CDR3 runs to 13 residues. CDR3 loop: CSVAARGFAEAFF. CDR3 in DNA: TGCAGCGTTGCAGCCCGGGGTTTCGCTGAAGCTTTCTTT.

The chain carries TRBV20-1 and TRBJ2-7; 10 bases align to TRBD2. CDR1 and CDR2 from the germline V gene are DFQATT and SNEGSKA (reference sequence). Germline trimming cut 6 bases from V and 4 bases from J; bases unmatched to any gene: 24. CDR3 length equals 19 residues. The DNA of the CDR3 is TGCAGTGCCACTAAAAGGAGTCTAGCGGGAGTAGGCGGGCTTTACGAGCAGTACTTC. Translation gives CSATKRSLAGVGGLYEQYF.

CDR3 DNA: TGTGCCAGCAGTTTACCCCCCGGCGAGCAGTACTTC. It encodes CASSLPPGEQYF. The rearrangement links TRBV12-3 or TRBV12-4 to TRBJ2-7, with D hard to call. The CDR3 has 12 amino acids. Trimming removed 2 bases from V and 6 bases from J, with 8 bases in between.

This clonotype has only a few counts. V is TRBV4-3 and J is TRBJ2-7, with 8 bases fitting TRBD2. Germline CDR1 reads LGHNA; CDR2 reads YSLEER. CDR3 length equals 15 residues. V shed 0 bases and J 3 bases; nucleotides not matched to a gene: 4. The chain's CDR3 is CASSQDPGTSYEQYF. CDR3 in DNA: TGCGCCAGCAGCCAAGATCCCGGGACTAGCTACGAGCAGTACTTC.

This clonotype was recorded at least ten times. The CDR3 coding sequence is TGTGCCAGCACCACAGGGCGGGGACAGGGGTATAACGAGCAGTACTTC. It specifies CASTTGRGQGYNEQYF. This rearrangement joins TRBV6-1 to TRBJ2-7; 10 bases align to TRBD1. Trimming at V came to 7 bases and at J to 5 bases, leaving 14 bases not matched to a gene. The CDR3 consists of 16 residues. The germline V gene has CDR1 MNHNS and CDR2 SASEGT.

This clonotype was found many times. The CDR3 spells CASRLGSGNEQFF. CDR3 nucleotides: TGTGCCAGCAGATTGGGGTCGGGCAATGAGCAGTTCTTC. V is TRBV27 and J is TRBJ2-1, with D unresolved. V dropped 6 bases and J dropped 6 bases, with 12 bases sitting between them. In germline, CDR1 is MNHEY, CDR2 SMNVEV (reference sequence). The length of the CDR3 is 13 residues.

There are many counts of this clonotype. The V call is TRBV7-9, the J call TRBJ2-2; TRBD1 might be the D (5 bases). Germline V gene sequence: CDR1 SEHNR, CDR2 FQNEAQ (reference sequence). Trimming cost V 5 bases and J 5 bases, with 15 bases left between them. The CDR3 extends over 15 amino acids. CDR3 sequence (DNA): TGTGCCAGCAGCGCTGACAGTTACTGGACCGGGGAGCTGTTTTTT. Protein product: CASSADSYWTGELFF.

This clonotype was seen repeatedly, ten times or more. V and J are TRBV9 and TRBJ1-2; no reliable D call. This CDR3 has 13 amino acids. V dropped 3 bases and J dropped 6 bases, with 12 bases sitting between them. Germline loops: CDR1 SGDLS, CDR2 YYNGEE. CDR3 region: CASSAIVGHGYTF. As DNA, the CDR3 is TGTGCCAGCAGCGCTATCGTAGGGCATGGCTACACCTTC.

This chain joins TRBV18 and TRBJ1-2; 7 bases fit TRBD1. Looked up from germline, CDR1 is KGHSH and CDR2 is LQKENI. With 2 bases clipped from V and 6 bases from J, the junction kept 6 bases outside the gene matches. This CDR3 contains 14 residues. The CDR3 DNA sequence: TGTGCCAGCTCACCATTGACAGGGATCCATGGCTACACCTTC. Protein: CASSPLTGIHGYTF. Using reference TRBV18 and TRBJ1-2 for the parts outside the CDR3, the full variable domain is NAGVMQNPRHLVRRRGQEARLRCSPMKGHSHVYWYRQLPEEGLKFMVYLQKENIIDESGMPKERFSAEFPKEGPSILRIQQVVRGDSAAYFCASSPLTGIHGYTFGSGTRLTVV.

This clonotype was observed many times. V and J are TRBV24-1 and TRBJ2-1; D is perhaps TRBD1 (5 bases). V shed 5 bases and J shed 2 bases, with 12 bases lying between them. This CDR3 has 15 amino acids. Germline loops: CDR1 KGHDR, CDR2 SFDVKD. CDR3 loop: CATSGTQGTYNEQFF. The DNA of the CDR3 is TGTGCCACCAGTGGGACCCAGGGTACCTACAATGAGCAGTTCTTC.

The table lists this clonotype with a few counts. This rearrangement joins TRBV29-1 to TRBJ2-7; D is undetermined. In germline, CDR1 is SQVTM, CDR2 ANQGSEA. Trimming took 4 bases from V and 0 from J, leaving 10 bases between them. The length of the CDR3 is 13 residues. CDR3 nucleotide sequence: TGCAGCGTTGCGACCCACTCCTCCTACGAGCAGTACTTC. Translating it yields CSVATHSSYEQYF.